This TCR beta chain was observed in a study of cytomegalovirus exposure and HLA in healthy donors. V was pared by 0 bases and J by 6 bases, with 11 bases between. The CDR3 length is 15 residues. The germline V gene encodes CDR1 LNHNV and CDR2 YYDKDF (reference sequence). Points from the study as a whole: In a later analysis, at a false discovery rate of 0.05, roughly 18,000 TCR beta sequences were associated with HLA alleles.

Researchers ran the PCR with 60 Vbeta and 13 Jbeta primers. The protocol was immunoSEQ multiplex PCR, while the TCRdb copy is restricted to in-frame clones and leaves out a portion. The sample contains 140,000 to 150,000 clones, 60% to 85% of which appear only once. A word on this clone: What it recognizes is unknown.

The sequence came from a woman aged 40-49 years in good health and CMV-seropositive. The V gene is TRBV15, the J gene TRBJ2-2, with unresolved D. What was sequenced was PBMCs. CDR3 nucleotide sequence: TGTGCCACCAGCAGAGATCAGTTATCGTCCGGGGAGCTGTTTTTT. This gives the protein CATSRDQLSSGELFF. Together with reference TRBV15 and TRBJ2-2, the CDR3 gives the full variable domain: DAMVIQNPRYQVTQFGKPVTLSCSQTLNHNVMYWYQQKSSQAPKLLFHYYDKDFNNEADTPDNFQSRRPNTSFCFLDIRSPGLGDTAMYLCATSRDQLSSGELFFGEGSRLTVL.